The rows below give T cell receptor beta chains drawn from one sample of a study of shared clonotypes between healthy human individuals. Profiled with immunoSEQ multiplex PCR; TCRdb holds only in-frame clones, not every one. The sample lists 2,500,000 or so clones; around 92% were seen once. The sample comprised naive CD4+ T cells from PBMCs. These TCRs come from a man aged 18 to 29 in good health. Some clones in this sample may be carry-over from other donors' samples. The CDR3 runs from the conserved cysteine through the conserved F or W. Each record gives: V gene, CDR3 protein.

TRBV18,CASFPYSVGEQYF
TRBV19,CASSMTLGDTQYF
TRBV9,CASSRRQPNEGELFF
TRBV6-4,CASSATPGRGEAFF
TRBV6-5,CASRNNRGADTQYF
TRBV14,CASSLVFLTGFGDTTGELFF
TRBV9,CASSPAPFYEQYF
TRBV11-3,CASSTRQGYEQYF
TRBV5-4,CASSLGGASGNTIYF
TRBV7-9,CASSFIRTRASTNTGELFF
TRBV27,CASTSIDRETQYF
TRBV10-2,CASSEEWDGSYEQYF
TRBV14,CASSPNPWGEQYF
TRBV28,CASSGGGSYEQYF
TRBV6-6,CASSYAGHNQPQHF
TRBV6-5,CASSQGQGARRTQYF
TRBV9,CASTLGGGTYNEQFF
TRBV5-1,CASSDTTSGSADTQYF
TRBV6-6,CASSYRWTSGGDTQYF
TRBV5-4,CASSHSSGRYNEQFF
TRBV5-6,CASSLYGPHPIKEKLFF
TRBV27,CASSFLGGRREQYF
TRBV6-6,CASSSGSPPRDEQFF
TRBV5-4,CASATANTGELFF
TRBV4-1,CASSQIAGVGIEQFF
TRBV7-2,CASSANLGSYGYTF
TRBV6-1,CASSEYRGTGELFF
TRBV4-1,CASSLLGLARGPRISSYNEQFF
TRBV2,CASSVEYEQFF
TRBV5-1,CASSFGGGGALYYEQYF
TRBV28,CASTLGNTEAFF
TRBV28,CASSAGSQGTDTQYF
TRBV16,CASSQNTEAFF
TRBV4-1,CASSQEGRVGQKLFF
TRBV28,CASSVQGEAIYF
TRBV18,CASSPQLAGGGYNEQFF
TRBV28,CASRGESPTNYGYTF
TRBV18,CASSKGEYSNQPQHF
TRBV2,CASGDRGRTGELFF
TRBV6-5,CASSYGQGITEAFF
TRBV18,CASSPRVTSVGETQYF
TRBV28,CASSLVDRYYGYTF
TRBV6-5,CASTNLADSYNEQFF
TRBV28,CASRESILGQGTSGANVLTF
TRBV7-9,CASSADTANYGYTF
TRBV7-3,CASRQGLNYGYTF
TRBV7-7,CASGAGLRDEQFF